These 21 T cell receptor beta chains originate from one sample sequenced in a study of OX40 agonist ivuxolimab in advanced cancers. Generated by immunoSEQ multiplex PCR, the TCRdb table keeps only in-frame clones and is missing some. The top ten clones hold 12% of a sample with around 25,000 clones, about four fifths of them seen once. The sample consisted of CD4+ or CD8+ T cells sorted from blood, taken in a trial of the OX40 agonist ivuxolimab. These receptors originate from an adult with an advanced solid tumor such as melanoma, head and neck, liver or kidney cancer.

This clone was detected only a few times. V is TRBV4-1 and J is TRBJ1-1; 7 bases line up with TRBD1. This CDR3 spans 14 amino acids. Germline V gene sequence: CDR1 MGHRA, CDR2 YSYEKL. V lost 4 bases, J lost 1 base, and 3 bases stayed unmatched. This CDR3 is CASSRGQSNTEAFF. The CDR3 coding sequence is TGCGCCAGCAGCCGGGGACAGTCGAACACTGAAGCTTTCTTT.

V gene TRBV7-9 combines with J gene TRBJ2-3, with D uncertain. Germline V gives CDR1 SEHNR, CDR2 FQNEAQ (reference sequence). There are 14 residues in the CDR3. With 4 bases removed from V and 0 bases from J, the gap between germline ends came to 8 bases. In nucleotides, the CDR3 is TGTGCCAGCAGCTGGCTTCGAAGCACAGATACGCAGTATTTT. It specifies CASSWLRSTDTQYF.

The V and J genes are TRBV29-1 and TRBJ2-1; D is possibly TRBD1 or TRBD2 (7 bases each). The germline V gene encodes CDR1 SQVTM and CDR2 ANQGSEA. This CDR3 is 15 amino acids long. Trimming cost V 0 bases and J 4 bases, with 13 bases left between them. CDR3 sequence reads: CSVEDQGGRYNEQFF. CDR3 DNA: TGCAGCGTTGAAGATCAGGGGGGGCGGTACAATGAGCAGTTCTTC.

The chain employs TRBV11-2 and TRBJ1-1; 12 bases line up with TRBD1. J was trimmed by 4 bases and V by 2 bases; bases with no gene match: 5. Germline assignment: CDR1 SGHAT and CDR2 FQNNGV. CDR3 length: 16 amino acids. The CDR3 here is CASSLWDRGQGTEAFF. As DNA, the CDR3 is TGTGCCAGCAGCTTATGGGACAGGGGGCAGGGCACTGAAGCTTTCTTT.

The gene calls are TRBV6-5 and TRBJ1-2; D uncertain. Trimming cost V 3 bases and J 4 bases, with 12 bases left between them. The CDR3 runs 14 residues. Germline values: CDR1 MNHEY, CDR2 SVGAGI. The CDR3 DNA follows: TGTGCCAGCAGTTATGATCCCGGAAGCTATGGCTACACCTTC. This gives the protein CASSYDPGSYGYTF.

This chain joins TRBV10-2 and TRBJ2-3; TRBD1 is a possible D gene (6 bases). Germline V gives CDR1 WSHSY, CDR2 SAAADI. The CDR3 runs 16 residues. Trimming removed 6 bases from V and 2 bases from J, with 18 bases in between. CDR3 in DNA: TGCGCCAGCAGCGACCCGACAGGAGCCTCCACAGATACGCAGTATTTT. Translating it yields CASSDPTGASTDTQYF.

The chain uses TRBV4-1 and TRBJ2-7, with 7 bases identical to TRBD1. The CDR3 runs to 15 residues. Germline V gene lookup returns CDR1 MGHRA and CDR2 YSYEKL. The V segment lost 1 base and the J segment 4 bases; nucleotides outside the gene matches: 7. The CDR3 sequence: CASSQVKGGHYEQYF. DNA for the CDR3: TGCGCCAGCAGCCAAGTTAAAGGGGGCCATTACGAGCAGTACTTC.

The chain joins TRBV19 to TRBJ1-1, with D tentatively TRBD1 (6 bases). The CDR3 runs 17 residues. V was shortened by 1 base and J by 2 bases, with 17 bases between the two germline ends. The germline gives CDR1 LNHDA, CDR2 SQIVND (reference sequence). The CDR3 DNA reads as TGTGCCAGTAGTATAGCTTTTAGGGCAGGGGACAACACTGAAGCTTTCTTT. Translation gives CASSIAFRAGDNTEAFF.

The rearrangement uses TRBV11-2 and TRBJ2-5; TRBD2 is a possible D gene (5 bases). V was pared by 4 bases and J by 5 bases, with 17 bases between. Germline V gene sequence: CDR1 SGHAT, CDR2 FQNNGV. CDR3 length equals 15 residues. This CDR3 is CASSSGYGPRETQYF. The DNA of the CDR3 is TGTGCCAGCAGCTCGGGGTACGGTCCCAGGGAGACCCAGTACTTC.

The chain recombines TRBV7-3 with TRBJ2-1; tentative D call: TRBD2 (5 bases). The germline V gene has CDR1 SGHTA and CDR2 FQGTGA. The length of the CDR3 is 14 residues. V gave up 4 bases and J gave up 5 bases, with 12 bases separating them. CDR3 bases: TGTGCCAGCAGCTCCCACCGGGGTCACAATGAGCAGTTCTTC. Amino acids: CASSSHRGHNEQFF.

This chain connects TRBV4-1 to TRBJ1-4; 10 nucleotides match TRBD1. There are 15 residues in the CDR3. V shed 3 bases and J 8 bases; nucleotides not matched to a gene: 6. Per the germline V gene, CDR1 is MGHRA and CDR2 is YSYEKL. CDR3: CASSHPGTGDEKLFF. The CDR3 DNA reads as TGCGCCAGCAGCCACCCCGGGACAGGGGACGAAAAACTGTTTTTT.

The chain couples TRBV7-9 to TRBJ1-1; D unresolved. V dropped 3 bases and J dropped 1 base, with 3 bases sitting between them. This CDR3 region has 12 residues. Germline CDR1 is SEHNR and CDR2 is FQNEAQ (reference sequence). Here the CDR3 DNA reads TGTGCCAGCAGCTTGACGAACACTGAAGCTTTCTTT. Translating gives CASSLTNTEAFF.

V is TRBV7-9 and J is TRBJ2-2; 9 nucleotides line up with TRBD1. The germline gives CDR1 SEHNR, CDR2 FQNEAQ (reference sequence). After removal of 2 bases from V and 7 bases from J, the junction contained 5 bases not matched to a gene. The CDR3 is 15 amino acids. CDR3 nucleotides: TGTGCCAGCAGCTTAACAGGGGGCTTGGTCGGGGAGCTGTTTTTT. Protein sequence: CASSLTGGLVGELFF.

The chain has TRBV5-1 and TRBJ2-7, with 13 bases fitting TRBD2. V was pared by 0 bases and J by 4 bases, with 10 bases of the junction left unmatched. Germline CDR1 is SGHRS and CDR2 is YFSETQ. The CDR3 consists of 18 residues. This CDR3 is CASSLAHPTSGGFYEQYF. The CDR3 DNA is TGCGCCAGCAGCTTGGCCCATCCGACTAGCGGGGGGTTTTACGAGCAGTACTTC.

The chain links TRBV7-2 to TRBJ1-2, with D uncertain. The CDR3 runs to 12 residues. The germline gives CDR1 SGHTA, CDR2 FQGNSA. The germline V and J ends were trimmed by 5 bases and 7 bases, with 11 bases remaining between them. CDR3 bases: TGTGCCAGCAGCGATACAAGCTCTGGCTACACCTTC. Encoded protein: CASSDTSSGYTF.

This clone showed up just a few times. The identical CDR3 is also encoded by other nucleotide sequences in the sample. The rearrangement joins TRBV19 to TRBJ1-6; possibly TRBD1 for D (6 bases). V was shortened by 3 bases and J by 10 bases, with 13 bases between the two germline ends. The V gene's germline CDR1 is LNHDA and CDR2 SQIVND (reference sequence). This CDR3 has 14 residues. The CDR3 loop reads CASSMGGLGSPLHF. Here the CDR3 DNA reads TGTGCCAGTAGTATGGGGGGGCTTGGCTCACCCCTCCACTTT.

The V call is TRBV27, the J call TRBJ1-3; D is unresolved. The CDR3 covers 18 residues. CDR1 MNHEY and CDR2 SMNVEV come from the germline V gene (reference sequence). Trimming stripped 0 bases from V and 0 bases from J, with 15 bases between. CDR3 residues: CASSLSLAAVSSGNTIYF. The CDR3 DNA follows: TGTGCCAGCAGTTTATCGTTGGCAGCCGTTTCCTCTGGAAACACCATATATTTT.

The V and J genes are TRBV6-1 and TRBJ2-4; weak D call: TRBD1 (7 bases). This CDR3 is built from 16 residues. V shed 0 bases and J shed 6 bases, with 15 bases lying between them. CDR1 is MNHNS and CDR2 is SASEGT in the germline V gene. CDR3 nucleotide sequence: TGTGCCAGCAGTGAAGCGGATGGAGGGGGCGGAAACATTCAGTACTTC. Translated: CASSEADGGGGNIQYF.

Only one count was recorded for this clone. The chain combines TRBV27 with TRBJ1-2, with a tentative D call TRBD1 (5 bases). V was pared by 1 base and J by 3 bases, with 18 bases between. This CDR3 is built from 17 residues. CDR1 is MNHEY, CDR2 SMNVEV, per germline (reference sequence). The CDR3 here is CASSLLRNPRDYYGYTF. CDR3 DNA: TGTGCCAGCAGTTTATTGCGGAACCCTCGGGACTACTATGGCTACACCTTC.

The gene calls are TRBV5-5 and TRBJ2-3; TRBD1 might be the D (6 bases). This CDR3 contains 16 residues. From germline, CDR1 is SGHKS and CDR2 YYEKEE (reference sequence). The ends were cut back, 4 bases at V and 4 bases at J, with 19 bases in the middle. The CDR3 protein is CASSPAWQGSADTQYF. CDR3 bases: TGTGCCAGCAGCCCAGCGTGGCAGGGGAGCGCAGATACGCAGTATTTT. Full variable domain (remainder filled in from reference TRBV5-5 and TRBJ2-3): DAGVTQSPTHLIKTRGQQVTLRCSPISGHKSVSWYQQVLGQGPQFIFQYYEKEERGRGNFPDRFSARQFPNYSSELNVNALLLGDSALYLCASSPAWQGSADTQYFGPGTRLTVL.

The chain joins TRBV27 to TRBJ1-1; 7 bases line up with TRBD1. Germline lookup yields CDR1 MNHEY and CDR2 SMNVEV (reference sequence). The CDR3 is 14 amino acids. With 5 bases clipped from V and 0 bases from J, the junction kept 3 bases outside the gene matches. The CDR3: CASSPDRLNTEAFF. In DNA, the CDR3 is TGTGCCAGCAGTCCGGACAGGCTGAACACTGAAGCTTTCTTT.